This TCR beta chain was recovered during a study of T-cell reconstitution after alpha-beta-depleted transplantation in children. This clonotype has just a few counts. What it binds is unknown. Unique molecular identifiers were incorporated into the prepared TCRbeta library. In TCRdb, the PCR reads were re-called with MiXCR into one record per CDR3 protein. The profile shows 900,000 or so distinct CDR3 sequences, roughly 15% of them singletons. Study observations and caveats: Newly produced T cells mostly provided counts and TCRbeta diversity after one year, as hyperexpanded clones declined.

The CDR3 is 14 residues long. V lost 7 bases to trimming and J lost 5 bases; unmatched junction nucleotides: 5. Germline V CDR1 and CDR2: MGHDK, SYGVNS. The clonotype originates from a male patient younger than 18 who had a stem cell transplant for acute lymphoblastic leukemia, so the T cells may come from the graft donor. The sequencing here drew on PBMCs, mostly from graft donor cells, taken 360 days after TCRalphabeta/CD19-depleted stem cell transplant. V is TRBV25-1 and J is TRBJ1-6; 7 bases match TRBD1. The CDR3 is CASNRQGHNSPLHF. CDR3 coding DNA: TGTGCCAGCAACCGACAGGGACATAATTCACCCCTCCACTTT.